One and the same sample provided the 27 T cell receptor beta chains below, sequenced in a study of technical replicates of blood from four donors. Clones were read by immunoSEQ multiplex PCR, and TCRdb kept only the in-frame ones, dropping some. The sample carries tens of thousands of clones, just over 85% recorded once. The sample taken for sequencing was PBMCs. These receptors originate from a human donor in good health. Some clones in this sample may be carry-over from other donors' samples.

The chain links TRBV9 to TRBJ2-7; TRBD2 might be the D (7 bases). V dropped 0 bases and J dropped 2 bases, with 15 bases sitting between them. The CDR3 totals 16 residues. Germline loops: CDR1 SGDLS, CDR2 YYNGEE. CDR3: CASSVAPAGATYEQYF. The CDR3, as DNA: TGTGCCAGCAGCGTAGCCCCGGCGGGGGCCACCTACGAGCAGTACTTC.

The rearrangement links TRBV29-1 to TRBJ1-2; the match to TRBD1 covers 10 bases. Germline V gene sequence: CDR1 SQVTM, CDR2 ANQGSEA. The V segment lost 1 base and the J segment 4 bases; nucleotides outside the gene matches: 6. The CDR3 length is 15 residues. CDR3 DNA sequence: TGCAGCGTTGAAGGAGGACAGGGGGGGGGCTATGGCTACACCTTC. This translates into CSVEGGQGGGYGYTF.

There are a few counts of this clone. In DNA form, the CDR3 reads TGTGCCAGCTCATCGACAGGGGGTATGGAGACCCAGTACTTC. Protein: CASSSTGGMETQYF. The gene calls are TRBV18 and TRBJ2-5, with TRBD1 matching over 9 bases. J gave up 5 bases and V 5 bases, and 6 bases lay outside the gene matches. The CDR3 runs to 14 residues. Germline V CDR1 and CDR2: KGHSH, LQKENI. Full variable domain (outside the CDR3, taken from reference TRBV18 and TRBJ2-5): NAGVMQNPRHLVRRRGQEARLRCSPMKGHSHVYWYRQLPEEGLKFMVYLQKENIIDESGMPKERFSAEFPKEGPSILRIQQVVRGDSAAYFCASSSTGGMETQYFGPGTRLLVL.

This chain connects TRBV4-3 to TRBJ1-1; 8 bases are a match to TRBD1. Germline CDR1 LGHNA, CDR2 YSLEER. CDR3 length equals 17 residues. V lost 0 bases and J lost 1; bases outside the gene matches: 7. The CDR3 bases are TGCGCCAGCAGCCAAGATCTCAGGGGGCGAGGGAACACTGAAGCTTTCTTT. Protein: CASSQDLRGRGNTEAFF.

This clone has more than one count but fewer than ten. V and J are TRBV10-3 and TRBJ1-4; D is perhaps TRBD1 (5 bases). The CDR3 totals 13 residues. The germline CDR1 and CDR2 sequences are ENHRY and SYGVKD. Trimming cost V 11 bases and J 4 bases, with 14 bases left between them. Written as DNA, the CDR3 is TGTGCCGTCCGGCAGGGCCTTAATGAAAAACTGTTTTTT. Its translation is CAVRQGLNEKLFF.

V gene TRBV2 combines with J gene TRBJ1-6; 7 nucleotides align to TRBD1. The J segment lost 7 bases and the V segment lost 7 bases, leaving 10 bases of the junction unmatched. The CDR3 sequence is 15 residues long. Germline V lookup: CDR1 SNHLY, CDR2 FYNNEI. DNA of the CDR3: TGTGCCAGCACCAGACAGGGCCTCGCGAATTCACCCCTCCACTTT. This translates into CASTRQGLANSPLHF. Supplemented by reference TRBV2 and TRBJ1-6, the full variable domain reads EPEVTQTPSHQVTQMGQEVILRCVPISNHLYFYWYRQILGQKVEFLVSFYNNEISEKSEIFDDQFSVERPDGSNFTLKIRSTKLEDSAMYFCASTRQGLANSPLHFGNGTRLTVT.

V gene TRBV4-2 combines with J gene TRBJ2-2, with 12 nucleotides matching TRBD2. This CDR3 region has 15 residues. Germline CDR1 and CDR2: LGHNA and YNFKEQ. V was pared by 0 bases and J by 9 bases, with 2 bases of the junction left unmatched. This CDR3 is CASSQDLAGGRELFF. The CDR3 DNA sequence: TGTGCCAGCAGCCAAGATCTAGCGGGAGGGCGGGAGCTGTTTTTT.

The chain employs TRBV7-8 and TRBJ1-6; 8 bases line up with TRBD1. With 2 bases clipped from V and 3 bases from J, the junction kept 9 bases outside the gene matches. Germline V lookup: CDR1 SGHVS, CDR2 FQNEAQ. The length of the CDR3 is 18 residues. CDR3 region: CASSLTRTGLDYNSPLHF. The CDR3 nucleotides read TGTGCCAGCAGCTTAACCCGGACAGGGCTAGACTATAATTCACCCCTCCACTTT.

The chain joins TRBV5-6 to TRBJ2-7; D not certain. The ends were cut back, 4 bases at V and 4 bases at J, with 15 bases in the middle. The germline gives CDR1 SGHDT, CDR2 YYEEEE. The CDR3 contains 14 residues. The CDR3 sequence: CASSQTGLKYEQYF. The CDR3 DNA reads as TGTGCCAGCAGCCAAACTGGTTTGAAGTACGAGCAGTACTTC.

The genes are TRBV5-6 and TRBJ1-1; 9 positions agree with TRBD1. This CDR3 has 13 residues. J gave up 10 bases and V 3 bases, and 7 bases lay outside the gene matches. Germline values: CDR1 SGHDT, CDR2 YYEEEE. CDR3 in amino acids: CASSYGTGQRAFF. The CDR3 coding sequence is TGTGCCAGCAGCTATGGGACAGGGCAGAGAGCTTTCTTT. The entire variable domain, with the rest obtained from reference TRBV5-6 and TRBJ1-1, is as follows: DAGVTQSPTHLIKTRGQQVTLRCSPKSGHDTVSWYQQALGQGPQFIFQYYEEEERQRGNFPDRFSGHQFPNYSSELNVNALLLGDSALYLCASSYGTGQRAFFGQGTRLTVV.

The chain's CDR3 is CAISTGRDYGYTF. CDR3 nucleotides: TGTGCCATCAGCACAGGGCGGGACTATGGCTACACCTTC. The chain has TRBV10-3 and TRBJ1-2; D perhaps matches TRBD1 (6 bases). V lost 6 bases, J lost 3 bases, and 11 bases lay in between. From germline, CDR1 is ENHRY and CDR2 SYGVKD. The CDR3 is 13 residues long.

The gene calls are TRBV5-4 and TRBJ2-7, with D uncertain. This CDR3 contains 13 residues. The germline gives CDR1 SGHNT, CDR2 YYREEE (reference sequence). V lost 0 bases and J 3 bases, leaving 7 bases between the germline ends. CDR3 nucleotide sequence: TGTGCCAGCAGCTTGGATCGCAGCTACGAGCAGTACTTC. This encodes CASSLDRSYEQYF.

The gene calls are TRBV4-1 and TRBJ1-1; D not certain. V gave up 6 bases and J gave up 1 base, with 9 bases separating them. Germline loops: CDR1 MGHRA, CDR2 YSYEKL. The CDR3 is made up of 13 amino acids. CDR3 residues: CASSLTPNTEAFF. CDR3 nucleotides: TGCGCCAGCAGTCTTACACCGAACACTGAAGCTTTCTTT.

J is TRBJ1-5 and V is TRBV27; D unresolved. Germline V gives CDR1 MNHEY, CDR2 SMNVEV (reference sequence). V lost 4 bases and J 4 bases, leaving 14 bases between the germline ends. This CDR3 has 15 amino acids. CDR3: CASSSRVLGNQPQHF. CDR3 DNA sequence: TGTGCCAGCAGTTCCCGGGTCCTTGGGAATCAGCCCCAGCATTTT.

The genes are TRBV5-8 and TRBJ1-1; D gene uncertain. Germline assignment: CDR1 SGHTS and CDR2 YDEGEE. The CDR3 covers 15 residues. Trimming took 4 bases from V and 1 from J, leaving 14 bases between them. DNA of the CDR3: TGTGCCAGCAGCCTGCTGGTGAGGGCGAACACTGAAGCTTTCTTT. It is translated as CASSLLVRANTEAFF.

This clone was seen a handful of times. The chain links TRBV2 to TRBJ2-5; TRBD2 agrees at 11 bases. Germline CDR1 SNHLY, CDR2 FYNNEI. CDR3 length: 18 amino acids. V gave up 4 bases and J gave up 4 bases; unmatched junction bases: 14. The CDR3 region has the DNA TGTGCCAGCAGTGCAGGACCGTTAGCGGGAGGGCCTTTAGAGACCCAGTACTTC. Its protein is CASSAGPLAGGPLETQYF. Based on the CDR3 plus reference TRBV2 and TRBJ2-5, the full variable domain is EPEVTQTPSHQVTQMGQEVILRCVPISNHLYFYWYRQILGQKVEFLVSFYNNEISEKSEIFDDQFSVERPDGSNFTLKIRSTKLEDSAMYFCASSAGPLAGGPLETQYFGPGTRLLVL.

This clone has more than one count but fewer than ten. This sequence joins TRBV7-9 and TRBJ2-2; D ambiguous. V gave up 3 bases and J gave up 9 bases, with 2 bases separating them. The CDR3 covers 10 residues. Germline values: CDR1 SEHNR, CDR2 FQNEAQ (reference sequence). CDR3 protein: CASSFRELFF. CDR3 nucleotide sequence: TGTGCCAGCAGCTTTAGGGAGCTGTTTTTT.

The rearrangement uses TRBV6-1 and TRBJ1-5; D is unresolved. Looked up from germline, CDR1 is MNHNS and CDR2 is SASEGT. The CDR3 is 12 residues long. V gave up 5 bases and J gave up 0 bases, with 2 bases separating them. CDR3 region: CASSHSNQPQHF. In DNA, the CDR3 is TGTGCCAGCAGTCATAGCAATCAGCCCCAGCATTTT.

The chain combines TRBV4-1 with TRBJ2-3; 7 positions match TRBD2. There are 17 residues in the CDR3. V lost 1 base, J lost 6 bases, and 13 bases stayed unmatched. Germline CDR1 is MGHRA and CDR2 is YSYEKL. The CDR3, as DNA: TGCGCCAGCAGCCAAGTTGGTGCTAGCGGTCCAGGGGATACGCAGTATTTT. Amino acid sequence: CASSQVGASGPGDTQYF.

A single count supports this clone. V usage is TRBV18 and J usage is TRBJ2-7, with D perhaps TRBD1 (6 bases). Trimming removed 4 bases at V and 1 base at J, with 8 bases between. Per germline, CDR1 KGHSH and CDR2 LQKENI. The CDR3 runs 13 residues. DNA for the CDR3: TGTGCCAGCTCACAAGGACAGTCCTACGAGCAGTACTTC. This gives the protein CASSQGQSYEQYF.

This clone was observed a handful of times. The genes are TRBV6-6 and TRBJ1-1; D is possibly TRBD1 (5 bases). The CDR3 is 13 residues long. Germline CDR1 reads MNHNY; CDR2 reads SVGAGI (reference sequence). The V gene lost 6 bases and the J gene lost 4 bases, with 12 bases spanning the gap. This CDR3 reads CASRGPGGTEAFF. The DNA for the CDR3 is TGTGCCAGCAGAGGCCCCGGGGGCACTGAAGCTTTCTTT.

The chain couples TRBV19 to TRBJ2-1, with 7 bases aligning to TRBD2. Trimming removed 7 bases from V and 6 bases from J; junction bases left unmatched: 18. CDR1 is LNHDA, CDR2 SQIVND, per germline (reference sequence). CDR3 size: 17 residues. The CDR3 DNA follows: TGTGCCAGTAAGGAGACTAGCATCTCACCGCGGGGCAATGAGCAGTTCTTC. Its protein product is CASKETSISPRGNEQFF.

The chain joins TRBV4-1 to TRBJ2-5; a possible D gene is TRBD2 (5 bases). This CDR3 contains 17 residues. Germline loops: CDR1 MGHRA, CDR2 YSYEKL. Trimming took off 0 bases at V and 5 bases at J, with 19 bases between the two ends. CDR3 residues: CASSQDRLLRDRETQYF. In DNA form, the CDR3 reads TGCGCCAGCAGCCAAGATCGACTACTTAGGGATCGGGAGACCCAGTACTTC.

The V and J genes are TRBV7-2 and TRBJ2-1; 10 bases line up with TRBD2. Trimming removed 0 bases from V and 7 bases from J; junction bases left unmatched: 18. Per germline, CDR1 SGHTA and CDR2 FQGNSA. This CDR3 comprises 20 residues. Written as DNA, the CDR3 is TGTGCCAGCAGCTTAGCTCCCTACCAGACAGCGGGAGGGCCAGTTAATGAGCAGTTCTTC. As protein: CASSLAPYQTAGGPVNEQFF.

The CDR3 is CAIAAGGYNEQFF. CDR3 sequence (DNA): TGTGCCATCGCAGCGGGAGGCTACAATGAGCAGTTCTTC. The V and J genes are TRBV10-3 and TRBJ2-1, with 9 bases lining up with TRBD2. Germline lookup yields CDR1 ENHRY and CDR2 SYGVKD. Unmatched junction bases numbered 2, after V lost 8 bases and J lost 3 bases. The CDR3 loop spans 13 amino acids.

This clone has just one count. The CDR3 nucleotides read TGTGCCAGCAGCTCCGTCGGCGGGGGCGCGGTCACTGAAGCTTTCTTT. This codes for CASSSVGGGAVTEAFF. The chain recombines TRBV7-9 with TRBJ1-1; a possible D gene is TRBD1 (6 bases). With 4 bases removed from V and 4 bases from J, the gap between germline ends came to 19 bases. This CDR3 spans 16 amino acids. CDR1 is SEHNR and CDR2 is FQNEAQ in the germline V gene (reference sequence).

This clone was detected a few times. The gene calls are TRBV7-9 and TRBJ1-2; the match to TRBD1 covers 7 bases. The CDR3 length is 14 residues. Germline V gene lookup returns CDR1 SEHNR and CDR2 FQNEAQ (reference sequence). Trimming cost V 6 bases and J 0 bases; bases outside gene matches: 4. As DNA, the CDR3 is TGTGCCAGCAGTACAGGGGTCGCTAACTATGGCTACACCTTC. Its protein is CASSTGVANYGYTF.